This note documents a single T cell receptor (beta chain) sequence. This entry is derived from a study of blood T cell repertoires in COVID-19. Across the study: COVID-19 samples, acute and convalescent, were from the United States, Italy and Spain. Sample material is recorded as cDNA or gDNA derived from T cells, B-cell-depleted T cells, or PBMCs.

As handled by the study authors: Amplified reference gene primers provided the basis for estimating nucleated cell counts. The protocol was immunoSEQ multiplex PCR, while the TCRdb copy is restricted to in-frame clones and leaves out a portion. V, J and clone size reflect that table, while D and trimming were determined from the DNA. The sample consists of some 150,000 clones, about 80% of them appearing once. CDR1 and CDR2 (germline): SGHRS, YFSETQ. The CDR3 spans 15 residues. V was cut by 2 bases and J by 0 bases, with 9 bases left in between. The origin of this receptor is a human donor in a cohort sampled during active COVID-19. The rearrangement links TRBV5-1 to TRBJ2-1; TRBD1 might be the D (5 bases). Sequencing input: peripheral blood. The DNA for the CDR3 is TGCGCCAGCAGCTTTGACAGTAGCTCCTACAATGAGCAGTTCTTC. Translating gives CASSFDSSSYNEQFF.